These 8 T cell receptor beta chains came from one sample sequenced in a study of hypomethylating agent response in myelodysplastic syndrome. Using immunoSEQ multiplex PCR, the repertoire was profiled, and TCRdb retains in-frame clones only, with some absent. The sample lists 7,000 or so clones, approximately 86% seen once, with 15% to 20% in the top ten. The sequencing here drew on bone marrow, taken before or after starting hypomethylating agent treatment for myelodysplastic syndrome (not recorded which). The receptor source for this set is a human donor with myelodysplastic syndrome.

This clone was seen just once. This rearrangement joins TRBV2 to TRBJ1-2, with D uncertain. The CDR3 extends over 14 amino acids. In germline, CDR1 is SNHLY, CDR2 FYNNEI. The CDR3: CASVGRADTNGYTF. CDR3 in DNA: TGTGCGTCGGTAGGCCGCGCCGACACGAATGGCTACACCTTC.

This clone was counted between two and nine times. This chain uses TRBV12-5 with TRBJ2-7; no reliable D call. CDR3 length: 13 residues. V was cut by 5 bases and J by 2 bases, with 10 bases left in between. Germline V gene data show CDR1 as LGHNT and CDR2 as FRNRAP. The CDR3 reads CASGPDGAYEQYF. Written as DNA, the CDR3 is TGTGCTAGTGGTCCGGATGGAGCCTACGAGCAGTACTTC.

The gene calls are TRBV7-9 and TRBJ2-1; a possible D gene is TRBD1 (5 bases). The V gene lost 4 bases and the J gene lost 6 bases, with 19 bases spanning the gap. CDR1 SEHNR and CDR2 FQNEAQ come from the germline V gene (reference sequence). The CDR3 has 16 residues. The CDR3 DNA reads as TGTGCCAGCAGCTCTGACAGCAACCCAGAACCCAATGAGCAGTTCTTC. This codes for CASSSDSNPEPNEQFF.

The gene calls are TRBV7-8 and TRBJ1-5, with 11 bases matching TRBD1. CDR3 size: 14 residues. V was pared by 5 bases and J by 6 bases, with 3 bases of the junction left unmatched. Germline V CDR1 and CDR2: SGHVS, FQNEAQ. This CDR3 is CASSGTGGLQPQHF. The CDR3 DNA follows: TGTGCCAGCAGCGGGACAGGGGGTCTTCAGCCCCAGCATTTT.

The chain combines TRBV6-5 with TRBJ2-7, with 7 positions matching TRBD1. The germline CDR1 and CDR2 sequences are MNHEY and SVGAGI. This CDR3 region has 14 residues. Germline trimming cut 7 bases from V and 1 base from J; bases unmatched to any gene: 7. The CDR3 region has the DNA TGTGCCAGCAAACCTACAGGGGCTTCCTACGAGCAGTACTTC. Amino acids: CASKPTGASYEQYF.

V and J are TRBV7-2 and TRBJ2-1; no definite D call. The CDR3 has 12 amino acids. V shed 6 bases and J shed 7 bases, with 10 bases lying between them. Germline V gene sequence: CDR1 SGHTA, CDR2 FQGNSA. CDR3 sequence: CASRERLNEQFF. The DNA of the CDR3 is TGTGCCAGCAGGGAGAGGCTGAATGAGCAGTTCTTC.

The DNA of the CDR3 is TGTGCCAGCAGCTTAGGGTCGGCAGTTGTACCTAATCAGCCCCAGCATTTT. It is translated as CASSLGSAVVPNQPQHF. V and J are TRBV7-6 and TRBJ1-5; D is undetermined. This CDR3 has 17 residues. The V gene's germline CDR1 is SGHVS and CDR2 FNYEAQ. The ends were cut back, 1 base at V and 4 bases at J, with 17 bases in the middle.

The chain has TRBV27 and TRBJ2-7; weak D call: TRBD2 (6 bases). The V end was cut by 2 bases, the J end by 2 bases, with 16 bases between. The CDR3 extends over 16 amino acids. The germline CDR1 and CDR2 sequences are MNHEY and SMNVEV (reference sequence). CDR3 amino acids: CASSLRGGGGPYEQYV. The CDR3 DNA sequence: TGTGCCAGCAGTTTAAGGGGAGGTGGAGGGCCCTACGAGCAGTACGTC.